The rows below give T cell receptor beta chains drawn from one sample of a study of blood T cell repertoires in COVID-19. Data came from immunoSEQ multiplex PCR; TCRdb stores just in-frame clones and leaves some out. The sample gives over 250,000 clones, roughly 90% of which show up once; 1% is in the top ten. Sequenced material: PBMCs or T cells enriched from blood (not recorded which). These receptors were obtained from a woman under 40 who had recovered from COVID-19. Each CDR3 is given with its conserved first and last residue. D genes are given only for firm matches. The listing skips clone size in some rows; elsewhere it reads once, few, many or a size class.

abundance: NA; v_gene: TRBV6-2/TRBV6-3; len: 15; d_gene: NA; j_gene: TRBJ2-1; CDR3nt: TGTGCCAGCAGCCGAAACCCGGGACTCCAAGGGAAGCAGTTCTTC; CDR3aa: CASSRNPGLQGKQFF
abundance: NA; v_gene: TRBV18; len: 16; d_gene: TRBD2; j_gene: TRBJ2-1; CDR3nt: TGTGCCAGCTCACCGCTACCGGGACTAGCAAACAATGAGCAGTTCTTC; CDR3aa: CASSPLPGLANNEQFF
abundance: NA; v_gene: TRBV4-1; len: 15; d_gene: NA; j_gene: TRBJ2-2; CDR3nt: TGCGCCAGCAGCCAAGTCAGGGGACGCACCGGGGAGCTGTTTTTT; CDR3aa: CASSQVRGRTGELFF
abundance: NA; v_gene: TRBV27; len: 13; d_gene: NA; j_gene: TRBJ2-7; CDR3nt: TGTGCCAGCTCACAGGGTTTCGCCTACGAGCAGTACTTC; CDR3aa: CASSQGFAYEQYF
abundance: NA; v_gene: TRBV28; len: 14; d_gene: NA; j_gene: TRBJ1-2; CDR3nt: TGTGCCAGCAGTTTAGGGAGGGTGGGCTATGGCTACACCTTC; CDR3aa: CASSLGRVGYGYTF
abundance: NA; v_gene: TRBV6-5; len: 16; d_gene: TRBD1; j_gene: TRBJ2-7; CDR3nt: TGTGCCAGCAGTTGGTACGGGACAGCGAGCTCCTACGAGCAGTACTTC; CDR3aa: CASSWYGTASSYEQYF
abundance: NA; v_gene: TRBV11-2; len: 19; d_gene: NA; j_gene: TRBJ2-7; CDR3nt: TGTGCCAGCAGCTTACGTTCTCCGGCCAGGGGGGAATTCGGGCACGAGCAGTACTTC; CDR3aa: CASSLRSPARGEFGHEQYF
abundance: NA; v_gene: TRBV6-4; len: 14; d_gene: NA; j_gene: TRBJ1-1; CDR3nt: TGTGCCCCGGGAAAGGGGGATATGAACACTGAAGCTTTCTTT; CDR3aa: CAPGKGDMNTEAFF
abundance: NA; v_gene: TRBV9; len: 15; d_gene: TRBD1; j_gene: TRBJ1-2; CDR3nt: TGTGCCAGCAGCGTAGCTCTGACAGGGGGTTATGGCTACACCTTC; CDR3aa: CASSVALTGGYGYTF
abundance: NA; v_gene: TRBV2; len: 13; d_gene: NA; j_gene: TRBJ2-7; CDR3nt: TGTGCCAGCAGTGACGGAGGGTATTCCGAGCAGTACTTC; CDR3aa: CASSDGGYSEQYF
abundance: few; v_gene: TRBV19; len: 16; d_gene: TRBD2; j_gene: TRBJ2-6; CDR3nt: TGTGCCAGTATGGGTCGGGGGGGCCCTGGGGCCAACGTCCTGACTTTC; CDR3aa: CASMGRGGPGANVLTF
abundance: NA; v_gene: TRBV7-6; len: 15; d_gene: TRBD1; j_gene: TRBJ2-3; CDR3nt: TGTGCCAGCAGCTACGGACAGGGTCGCACAGATACGCAGTATTTT; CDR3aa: CASSYGQGRTDTQYF
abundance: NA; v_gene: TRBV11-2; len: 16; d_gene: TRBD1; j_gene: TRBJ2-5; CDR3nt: TGTGCCACCGGAGTGACAGGGCCGATAAGTCAAGAGACCCAGTACTTC; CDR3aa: CATGVTGPISQETQYF
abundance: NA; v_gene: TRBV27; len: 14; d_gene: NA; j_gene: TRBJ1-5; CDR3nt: TGTGCCAGCAGTTTAACAGGGAGCAATCAGCCCCAGCATTTT; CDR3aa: CASSLTGSNQPQHF
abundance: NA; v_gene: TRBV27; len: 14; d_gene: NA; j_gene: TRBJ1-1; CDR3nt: TGTGCCAGCAGCCTTACAGGTGCTCGCACTGAAGCTTTCTTT; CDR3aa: CASSLTGARTEAFF
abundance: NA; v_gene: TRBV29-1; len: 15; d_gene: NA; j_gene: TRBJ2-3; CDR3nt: TGCAGCGTTGCGGTGGGCAGGGGAACCACAGATACGCAGTATTTT; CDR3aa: CSVAVGRGTTDTQYF
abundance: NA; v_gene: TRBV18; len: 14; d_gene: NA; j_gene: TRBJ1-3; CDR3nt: TGTGCCAGCTCACCACTCCACCTGGCGGACACCATATATTTT; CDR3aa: CASSPLHLADTIYF
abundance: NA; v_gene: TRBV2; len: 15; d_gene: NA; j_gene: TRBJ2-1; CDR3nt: TGTGCCAGCAGACTCCGGTTGTTTGAACACAATGAGCAGTTCTTC; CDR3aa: CASRLRLFEHNEQFF
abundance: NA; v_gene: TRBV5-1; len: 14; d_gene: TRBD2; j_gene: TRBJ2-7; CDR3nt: TGCGCCAGCAGCTTGTTAGCGGGGATCTACGAGCAGTACTTC; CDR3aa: CASSLLAGIYEQYF
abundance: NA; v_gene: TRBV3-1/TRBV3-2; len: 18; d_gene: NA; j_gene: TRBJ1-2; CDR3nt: TGTGCCAGCAGCCAAGCACCGGTTCGGGAAATTGTATTTGCGGGCTACACCTTC; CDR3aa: CASSQAPVREIVFAGYTF
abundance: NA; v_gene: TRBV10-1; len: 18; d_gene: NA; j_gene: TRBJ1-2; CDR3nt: TGCGCCAGCAGTCATACCCCGGGGGGCTCGCTTGATAACTATGGCTACACCTTC; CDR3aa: CASSHTPGGSLDNYGYTF
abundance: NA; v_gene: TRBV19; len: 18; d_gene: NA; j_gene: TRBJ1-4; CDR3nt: TGTGCCAGTAGAAGCGTTTACAGGGTGGTGGACCTCGATGAAAAACTGTTTTTT; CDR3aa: CASRSVYRVVDLDEKLFF
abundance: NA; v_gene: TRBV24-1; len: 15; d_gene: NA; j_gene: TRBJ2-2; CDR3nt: TGTGCCACCAGTGATTTTGACAGTAACACCGGGGAGCTGTTTTTT; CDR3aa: CATSDFDSNTGELFF
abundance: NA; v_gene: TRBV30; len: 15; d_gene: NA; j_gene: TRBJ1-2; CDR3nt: TGTGCCTGGAGTGTAACTTCAGGGAATAGAGATGGCTACACCTTC; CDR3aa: CAWSVTSGNRDGYTF
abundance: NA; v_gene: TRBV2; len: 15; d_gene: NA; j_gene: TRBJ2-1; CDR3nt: TGTGCCAGCAGTAATCAGTGGTCCTCCTACAATGAGCAGTTCTTC; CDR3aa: CASSNQWSSYNEQFF
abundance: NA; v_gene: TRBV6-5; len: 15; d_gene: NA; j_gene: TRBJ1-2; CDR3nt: TGTGCCAGCACCAATGGACACCCTGGCTTGGCTGGCTACACCTTC; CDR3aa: CASTNGHPGLAGYTF
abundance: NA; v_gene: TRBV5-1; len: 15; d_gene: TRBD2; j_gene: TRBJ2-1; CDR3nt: TGCGCCAGCAGCTCGGGACTAGGGGTTCCAGATGAGCAGTTCTTC; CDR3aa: CASSSGLGVPDEQFF
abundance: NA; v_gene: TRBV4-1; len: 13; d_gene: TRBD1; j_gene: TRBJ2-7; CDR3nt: TGCGCCAGCAGCCGGGACAGGGATTACGAGCAGTACTTC; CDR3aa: CASSRDRDYEQYF
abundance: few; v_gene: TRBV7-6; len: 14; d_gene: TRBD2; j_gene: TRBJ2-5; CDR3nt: TGTGCCAGCAGCTTAGCTTTGGCGGGGGAGGGTCAGTACTTC; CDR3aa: CASSLALAGEGQYF
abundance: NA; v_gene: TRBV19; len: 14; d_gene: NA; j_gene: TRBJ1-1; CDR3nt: TGTGCCAGTAGCCCTGGACTTGGAAACGCTGAAGCTTTCTTT; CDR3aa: CASSPGLGNAEAFF
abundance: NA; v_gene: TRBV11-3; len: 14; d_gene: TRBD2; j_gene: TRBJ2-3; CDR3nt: TGTGCCAGCAGCTTACTAACTAGCGGGGATACGCAGTATTTT; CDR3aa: CASSLLTSGDTQYF
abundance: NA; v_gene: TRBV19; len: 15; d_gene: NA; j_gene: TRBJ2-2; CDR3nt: TGTGCCAGTAGGCCCACCGGACTTCCCACCGGGGAGCTGTTTTTT; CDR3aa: CASRPTGLPTGELFF
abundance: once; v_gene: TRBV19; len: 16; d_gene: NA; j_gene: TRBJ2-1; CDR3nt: TGTGCCAGTAGTAGTCAGGGCCATCTCTGGTACAATGAGCAGTTCTTC; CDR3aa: CASSSQGHLWYNEQFF
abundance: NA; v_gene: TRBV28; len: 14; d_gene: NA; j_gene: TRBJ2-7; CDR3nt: TGTGCCAGCAGGCTAGGCGGGCAGACCTACGAGCAGTACTTC; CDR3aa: CASRLGGQTYEQYF
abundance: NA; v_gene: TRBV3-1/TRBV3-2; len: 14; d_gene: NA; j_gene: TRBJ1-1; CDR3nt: TGTGCCAGCAGCCAAGGGCAGGTAGACACTGAAGCTTTCTTT; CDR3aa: CASSQGQVDTEAFF
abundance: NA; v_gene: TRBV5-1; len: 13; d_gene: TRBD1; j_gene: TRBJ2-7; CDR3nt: TGCGCCAGCAGCTCCGGGACAGGGTCCGAGCAGTACTTC; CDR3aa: CASSSGTGSEQYF
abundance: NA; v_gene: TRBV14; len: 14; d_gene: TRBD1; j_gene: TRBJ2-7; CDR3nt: TGTGCCAGCAGCCAAGGGACAGGGGCCTACGAGCAGTACTTC; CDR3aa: CASSQGTGAYEQYF
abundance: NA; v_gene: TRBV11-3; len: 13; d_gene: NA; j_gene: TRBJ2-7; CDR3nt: TGTGCCAGCAGTCTAAGGCGGGGTGGCGAGCAGTACTTC; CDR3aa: CASSLRRGGEQYF
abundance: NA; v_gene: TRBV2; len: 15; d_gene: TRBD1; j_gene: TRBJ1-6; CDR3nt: TGTGCCAGCAGGGACCGGGGGACAGGGGATTCACCCCTCCACTTT; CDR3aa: CASRDRGTGDSPLHF
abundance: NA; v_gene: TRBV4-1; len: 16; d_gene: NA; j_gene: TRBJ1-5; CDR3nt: TGCGCCAGCAGCCAAGGGTCAGGGGAGCAAGGGTGGCCCCAGCATTTT; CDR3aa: CASSQGSGEQGWPQHF
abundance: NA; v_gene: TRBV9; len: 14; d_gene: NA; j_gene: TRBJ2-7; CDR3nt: TGTGCCAGCAGCGTAATGGGACAATTAGGCGAGCAGTACTTC; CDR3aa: CASSVMGQLGEQYF
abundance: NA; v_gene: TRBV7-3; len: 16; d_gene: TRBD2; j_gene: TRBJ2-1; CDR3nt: TGTGCCAGCAGCCCGTTAACCGGCGGGAGGGGAAATGAGCAGTTCTTC; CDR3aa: CASSPLTGGRGNEQFF
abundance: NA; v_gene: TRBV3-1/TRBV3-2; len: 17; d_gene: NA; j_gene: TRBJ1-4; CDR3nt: TGTGCCAGCAGCCGATCGGCAGGGCGTTCAGGAAATGAAAAACTGTTTTTT; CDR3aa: CASSRSAGRSGNEKLFF
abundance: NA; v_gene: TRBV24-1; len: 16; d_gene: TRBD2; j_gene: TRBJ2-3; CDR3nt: TGTGCCACCAGTGATTTAAGGCTAGCGGGCCCAGATACGCAGTATTTT; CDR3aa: CATSDLRLAGPDTQYF
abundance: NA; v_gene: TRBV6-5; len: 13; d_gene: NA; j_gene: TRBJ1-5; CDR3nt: TGTGCCAGCAGGATGGGGGCAGGTCAGCCCCAGCATTTT; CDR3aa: CASRMGAGQPQHF